These T cell receptor beta chains were read from a single sample in a study of blood T cell repertoires in COVID-19. Produced via immunoSEQ multiplex PCR; TCRdb's table is partial and in-frame only. Altogether 250,000 to 350,000 clones are present, 89% being singletons, with the ten largest covering about 12%. The sequencing input was peripheral blood. The receptors were gathered from a woman aged 55-70 years with acute or convalescent COVID-19. The CDR3 runs from the conserved cysteine through the conserved F or W. D genes are given only for firm matches. A clone size is listed for some rows: how often the clone was seen (once, few, many), or a class if it is expanded.

abundance	v_gene	d_gene	j_gene	CDR3nt	CDR3aa
.	TRBV5-4	TRBD1	TRBJ1-1	TGTGCCAGCAGCTCCTGGGACAGGGGGAACACTGAAGCTTTCTTT	CASSSWDRGNTEAFF
.	TRBV7-3	TRBD2	TRBJ2-3	TGTGCCAGCAGCTTAACGGGAGGGGATACGCAGTATTTT	CASSLTGGDTQYF
.	TRBV6-5	.	TRBJ1-5	TGTGCCAGCAGCCGGAGTCTGGATAGCAATCAGCCCCAGCATTTT	CASSRSLDSNQPQHF
.	TRBV7-2	TRBD1	TRBJ2-1	TGTGCCAGCAGCCCAGACAGGGTGATGAATGAGCAGTTCTTC	CASSPDRVMNEQFF
.	TRBV3-1/TRBV3-2	TRBD2	TRBJ2-5	TGTGCCAGCAGCCTCGTACTAGCGGGGACCCAAGAGACCCAGTACTTC	CASSLVLAGTQETQYF
.	TRBV9	.	TRBJ2-1	TGTGCCAGCGCTGGGGACTCGTACAATGAGCAGTTCTTC	CASAGDSYNEQFF
.	TRBV4-1	TRBD2	TRBJ2-7	TGCGCCAGCAGCCAAGTGGGGGGGTGGGCTAGCGAGCAGTACTTC	CASSQVGGWASEQYF
.	TRBV7-2	TRBD1	TRBJ2-5	TGTGCCAGCACCCTTCGGCGGACAGGGGGTGGGGAGACCCAGTACTTC	CASTLRRTGGGETQYF
few	TRBV6-1	.	TRBJ2-7	TGTGCCAGCAGTGAGAGCAGGGGGGTCCACGAGCAGTACTTC	CASSESRGVHEQYF
.	TRBV7-6	.	TRBJ2-2	TGTGCCAGCAGCTTATACGAGGGTAGCCCCGGGGAGCTGTTTTTT	CASSLYEGSPGELFF
.	TRBV7-9	.	TRBJ1-3	TGTGCCAGCAGCCCCCGGGGGGCGAGCTCTGGAAACACCATATATTTT	CASSPRGASSGNTIYF
.	TRBV6-4	TRBD2	TRBJ2-1	TGTGCCAGCAGCACACTAGCGGGAGTCGGTGAGCAGTTCTTC	CASSTLAGVGEQFF
.	TRBV2	TRBD1	TRBJ1-5	TGTGCCAGCAGTTGGACAGGGGGACTAATGGGCAATCAGCCCCAGCATTTT	CASSWTGGLMGNQPQHF
.	TRBV6-6	.	TRBJ2-1	TGTGCCAGCAGACTAAATCAAGGCTCCTACAATGAGCAGTTCTTC	CASRLNQGSYNEQFF
.	TRBV6-6	.	TRBJ1-4	TGTGCCAGCAGTTACTCGCAGGGGTTATTAGGGGAAAAACTGTTTTTT	CASSYSQGLLGEKLFF
.	TRBV9	.	TRBJ2-2	TGTGCCAGCAGCGTAGGTGGGGCGGGGACCGGGGAGCTGTTTTTT	CASSVGGAGTGELFF
.	TRBV12-5	TRBD1	TRBJ1-5	TGTGCTAGTGGTTTGGTGGGGACAGGACTTAGCAATCAGCCCCAGCATTTT	CASGLVGTGLSNQPQHF
.	TRBV7-9	.	TRBJ2-7	TGTGCCAGCAGCTTAGTTGAGCGGGAGCAGTACTTC	CASSLVEREQYF
once	TRBV14	.	TRBJ2-3	TGTGCCAGCAGTCCAATTGGACTCACAGATACGCAGTATTTT	CASSPIGLTDTQYF
.	TRBV7-9	.	TRBJ1-5	TGTGCCAGCAGCTTAACAAATCAGCCCCAGCATTTT	CASSLTNQPQHF
.	TRBV4-3	.	TRBJ2-5	TGCGCCAGCAGCCAAGGCCCGGGGAAAGGGGAGACCCAGTACTTC	CASSQGPGKGETQYF
.	TRBV13	TRBD1	TRBJ2-7	TGTGCCAGCCAGACAGGGGTGGGCGAGCAGTACTTC	CASQTGVGEQYF
.	TRBV7-3	.	TRBJ2-5	TGTGCCAGCAGCGCCCAACCCGGGGGACGGGAGACCCAGTACTTC	CASSAQPGGRETQYF
.	TRBV28	TRBD1	TRBJ2-7	TGTGCCAGCAGTGCCCCGAGGGACAGGTCTCCCTACGAGCAGTACTTC	CASSAPRDRSPYEQYF
.	TRBV5-1	.	TRBJ1-2	TGCGCCAGCAGCTTCGGGGACATGAATAACTATGGCTACACCTTC	CASSFGDMNNYGYTF
.	TRBV7-9	.	TRBJ1-1	TGTGCCAGCAGCCCGACCTGGGAGGGGAGGGACACTGAAGCTTTCTTT	CASSPTWEGRDTEAFF
.	TRBV7-2	TRBD1	TRBJ1-4	TGTGCCAGCAGACCACAGGGGGCGGGTGAAAAACTGTTTTTT	CASRPQGAGEKLFF
.	TRBV24-1	TRBD1	TRBJ1-4	TGTGCCACCAGTAGGGGACAGAAGGATGAAAAACTGTTTTTT	CATSRGQKDEKLFF
.	TRBV27	TRBD2	TRBJ2-7	TGTGCCAGCAGTACCTTCCGGACTAGCGGGCCGGGAGAGCAGTACTTC	CASSTFRTSGPGEQYF